This TCR beta chain derives from a study of blood T cell repertoires in COVID-19. Study-level information: Researchers got acute and convalescent COVID-19 samples from the United States, Italy and Spain.

Authors' methods: It was from reference gene primer amplification that nucleated cell counts were estimated. The table came from immunoSEQ multiplex PCR; TCRdb's copy has only in-frame clones and leaves some out. Clone size and V and J calls were adopted from that table, with D and trimming inferred from the DNA. The table shows about 370,000 clones, with 80% to 90% occurring only once. This clone has only one observation. The study drew participants aged about 18 to 95 years from 20 to 30 US areas. Recovered status applied to Cohort 3 donors who had two consecutive negative PCRs. It also applied to those with clearance or with symptom resolution. Germline assignment: CDR1 MNHEY and CDR2 SVGEGT. V was pared by 2 bases and J by 7 bases, with 7 bases of the junction left unmatched. The CDR3 sequence is 15 residues long.

The chain carries TRBV6-2 or TRBV6-3 and TRBJ2-4; 8 bases map to TRBD1. The sample was PBMCs or T cells enriched from blood (not recorded which). This receptor was obtained from a man aged 18 to 30 who had recovered from COVID-19. For the CDR3, the DNA is TGTGCCAGCAGTTACGGGGGGACAGGTAGCAACATTCAGTACTTC. Translation gives CASSYGGTGSNIQYF.